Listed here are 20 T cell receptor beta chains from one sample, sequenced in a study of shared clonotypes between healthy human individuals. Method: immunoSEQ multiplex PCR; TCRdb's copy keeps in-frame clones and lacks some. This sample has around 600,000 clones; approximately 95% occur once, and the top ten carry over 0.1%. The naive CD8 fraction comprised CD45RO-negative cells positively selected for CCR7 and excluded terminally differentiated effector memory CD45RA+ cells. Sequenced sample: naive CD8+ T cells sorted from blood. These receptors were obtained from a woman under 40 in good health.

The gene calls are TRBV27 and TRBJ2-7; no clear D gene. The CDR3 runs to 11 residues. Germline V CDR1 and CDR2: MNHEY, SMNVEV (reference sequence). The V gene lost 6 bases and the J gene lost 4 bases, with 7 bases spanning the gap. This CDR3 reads CASRSFYEQYF. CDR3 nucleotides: TGTGCCAGCAGGAGTTTTTACGAGCAGTACTTC.

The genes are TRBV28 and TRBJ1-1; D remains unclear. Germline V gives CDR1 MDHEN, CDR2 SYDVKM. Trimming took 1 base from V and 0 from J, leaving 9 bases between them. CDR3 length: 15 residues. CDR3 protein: CASSLFRSMNTEAFF. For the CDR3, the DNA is TGTGCCAGCAGTTTATTCCGCAGTATGAACACTGAAGCTTTCTTT.

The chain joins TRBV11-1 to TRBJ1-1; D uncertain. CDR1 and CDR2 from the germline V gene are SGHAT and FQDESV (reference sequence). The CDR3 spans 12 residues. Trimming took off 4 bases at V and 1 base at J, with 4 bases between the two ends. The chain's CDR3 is CASSYGNTEAFF. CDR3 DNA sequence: TGTGCCAGCAGCTATGGGAACACTGAAGCTTTCTTT.

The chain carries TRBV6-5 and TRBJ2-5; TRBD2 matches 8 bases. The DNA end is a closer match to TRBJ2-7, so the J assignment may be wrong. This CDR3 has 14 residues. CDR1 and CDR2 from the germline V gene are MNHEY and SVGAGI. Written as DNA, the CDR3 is TGTGCCAGCAGGGAGCGGGAGCCTGATTACGAGCAGTACTTC. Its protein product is CASREREPDYEQYF.

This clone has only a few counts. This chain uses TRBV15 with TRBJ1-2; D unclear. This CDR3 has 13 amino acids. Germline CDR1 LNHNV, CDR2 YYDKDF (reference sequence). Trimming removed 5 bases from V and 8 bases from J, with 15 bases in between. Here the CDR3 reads CATSRDGSGGYTF. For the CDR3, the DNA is TGTGCCACCAGCCGCGATGGGTCGGGCGGCTACACCTTC.

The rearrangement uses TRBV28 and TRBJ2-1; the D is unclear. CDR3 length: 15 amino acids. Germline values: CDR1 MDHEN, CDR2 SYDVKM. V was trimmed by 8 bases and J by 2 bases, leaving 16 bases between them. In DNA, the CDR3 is TGTGCCAGCGTCGATGGGCAGGCACCCTACAATGAGCAGTTCTTC. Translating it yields CASVDGQAPYNEQFF.

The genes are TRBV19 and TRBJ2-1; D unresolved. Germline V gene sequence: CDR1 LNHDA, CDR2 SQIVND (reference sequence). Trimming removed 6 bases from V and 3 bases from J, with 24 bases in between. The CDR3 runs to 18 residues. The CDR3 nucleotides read TGTGCCAGTAGCTTAGGAGTAGCTGAACCAGTGGACTACAATGAGCAGTTCTTC. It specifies CASSLGVAEPVDYNEQFF.

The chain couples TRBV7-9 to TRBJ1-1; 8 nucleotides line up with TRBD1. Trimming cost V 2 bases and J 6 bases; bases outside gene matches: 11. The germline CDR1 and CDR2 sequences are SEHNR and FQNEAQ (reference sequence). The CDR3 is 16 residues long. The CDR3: CASSLMAGGSSAEAFF. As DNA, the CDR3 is TGTGCCAGCAGCTTAATGGCAGGGGGCAGCTCGGCTGAAGCTTTCTTT.

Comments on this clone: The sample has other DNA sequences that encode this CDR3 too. The CDR3 reads CASSQGLAGYNEQFF. The CDR3 region has the DNA TGTGCCAGCAGCCAAGGTCTAGCGGGGTACAATGAGCAGTTCTTC. The chain combines TRBV4-2 with TRBJ2-1; 9 positions agree with TRBD2. CDR3 length: 15 residues. With V trimmed by 1 base and J by 4 bases, 2 bases remained unmatched. Germline V gene lookup returns CDR1 LGHNA and CDR2 YNFKEQ.

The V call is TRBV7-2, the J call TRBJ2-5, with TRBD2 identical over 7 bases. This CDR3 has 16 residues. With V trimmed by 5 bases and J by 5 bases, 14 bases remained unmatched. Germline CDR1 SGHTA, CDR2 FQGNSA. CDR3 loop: CASSPKWAGARETQYF. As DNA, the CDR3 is TGTGCCAGCAGCCCTAAGTGGGCGGGAGCGAGGGAGACCCAGTACTTC.

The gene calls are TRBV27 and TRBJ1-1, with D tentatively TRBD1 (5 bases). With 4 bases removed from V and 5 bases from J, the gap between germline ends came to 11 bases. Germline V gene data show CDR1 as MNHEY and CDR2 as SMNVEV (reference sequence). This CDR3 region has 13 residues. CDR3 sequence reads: CASSSGVITEAFF. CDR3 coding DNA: TGTGCCAGCAGTTCGGGGGTGATAACTGAAGCTTTCTTT.

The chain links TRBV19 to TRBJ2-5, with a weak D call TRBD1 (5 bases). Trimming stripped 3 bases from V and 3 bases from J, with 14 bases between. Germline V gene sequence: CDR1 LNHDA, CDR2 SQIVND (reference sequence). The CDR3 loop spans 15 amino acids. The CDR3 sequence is CASSMAGNAEETQYF. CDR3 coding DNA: TGTGCCAGTAGTATGGCAGGGAATGCCGAAGAGACCCAGTACTTC.

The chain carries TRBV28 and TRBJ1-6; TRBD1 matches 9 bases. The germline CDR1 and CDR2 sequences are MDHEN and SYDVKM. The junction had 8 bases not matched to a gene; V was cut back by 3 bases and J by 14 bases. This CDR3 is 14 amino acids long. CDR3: CASSLQQGAVALHF. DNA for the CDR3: TGTGCCAGCAGTTTGCAACAGGGGGCAGTGGCCCTCCACTTT.

CDR3 nucleotide sequence: TGTGCCAGCAGTGATTCGGGGGTTTCCTATGGCTACACCTTC. It is translated as CASSDSGVSYGYTF. The chain joins TRBV6-1 to TRBJ1-2, with TRBD1 as a possible D gene (5 bases). V was shortened by 3 bases and J by 4 bases, with 12 bases between the two germline ends. There are 14 residues in the CDR3. Germline-derived CDR1 and CDR2 are MNHNS and SASEGT.

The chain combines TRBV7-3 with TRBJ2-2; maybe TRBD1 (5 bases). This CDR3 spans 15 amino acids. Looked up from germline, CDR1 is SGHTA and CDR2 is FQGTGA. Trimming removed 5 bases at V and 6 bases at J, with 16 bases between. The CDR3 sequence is CASSHQGAGSGELFF. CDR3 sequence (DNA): TGTGCCAGCAGCCACCAAGGGGCAGGGTCCGGGGAGCTGTTTTTT.

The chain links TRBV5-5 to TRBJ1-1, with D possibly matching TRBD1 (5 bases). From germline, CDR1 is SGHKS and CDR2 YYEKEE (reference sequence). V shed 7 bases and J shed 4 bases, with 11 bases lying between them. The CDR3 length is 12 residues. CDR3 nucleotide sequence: TGTGCCAGCCAGGCTGGGGGCACTGAAGCTTTCTTT. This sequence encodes CASQAGGTEAFF.

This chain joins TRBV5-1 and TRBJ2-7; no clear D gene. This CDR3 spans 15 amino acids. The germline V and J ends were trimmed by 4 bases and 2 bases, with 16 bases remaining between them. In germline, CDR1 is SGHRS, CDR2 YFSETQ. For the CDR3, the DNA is TGCGCCAGCAGCGGCCCAACGGGTCCCACCTACGAGCAGTACTTC. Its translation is CASSGPTGPTYEQYF.

The CDR3 DNA sequence: TGTGCCAGCAGCTACGGCCACTACGAGCAGTACTTC. Protein: CASSYGHYEQYF. V and J are TRBV7-6 and TRBJ2-7; D not resolved. The germline V and J ends were trimmed by 4 bases and 3 bases, with 7 bases remaining between them. CDR3 length: 12 residues. CDR1 and CDR2 (germline): SGHVS, FNYEAQ.

The CDR3 nucleotides are TGCGCCAGCAGTGTGGCACAGCACTACGAGCAGTACTTC. The encoded protein is CASSVAQHYEQYF. V is TRBV10-2 and J is TRBJ2-7, with D unresolved. The V gene's germline CDR1 is WSHSY and CDR2 SAAADI. V was shortened by 4 bases and J by 3 bases, with 10 bases between the two germline ends. The CDR3 extends over 13 amino acids.

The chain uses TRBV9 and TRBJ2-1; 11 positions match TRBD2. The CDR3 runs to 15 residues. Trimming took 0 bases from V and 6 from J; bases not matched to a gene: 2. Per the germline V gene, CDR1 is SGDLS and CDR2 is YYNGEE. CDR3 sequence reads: CASSVVAGGGNEQFF. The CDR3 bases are TGTGCCAGCAGCGTAGTAGCGGGAGGGGGCAATGAGCAGTTCTTC.